Presented here are 15 T cell receptor beta chains from one specimen sequenced in a study of T cells after yellow fever vaccination. Using its own MiXCR run on the 5' RACE reads, TCRdb lists one record per CDR3 protein. The profile shows approximately 32,000 distinct CDR3 sequences, around 7% of them singletons. Here the sequenced sample was PBMCs, either bulk or a sorted T-cell subset (CD4+, CD8+, memory, or dextramer-sorted; not recorded which), taken on the day of the first yellow fever vaccination. Every receptor here comes from a man aged 18 to 35 who received the YFV17D yellow fever vaccine.

The V and J genes are TRBV7-3 and TRBJ1-1, with D possibly matching TRBD1 (5 bases). CDR3 length: 13 amino acids. Germline V gene lookup returns CDR1 SGHTA and CDR2 FQGTGA. V lost 5 bases to trimming and J lost 5 bases, with 12 bases between them. The DNA of the CDR3 is TGTGCCAGCAGCCACGACAGATGGACTGAAGCTTTCTTT. Translation: CASSHDRWTEAFF.

This clonotype was recorded at least ten times. The chain employs TRBV6-1 and TRBJ2-2; the D gene is possibly TRBD2 (5 bases). Germline assignment: CDR1 MNHNS and CDR2 SASEGT. The CDR3 is made up of 13 amino acids. The V end was cut by 10 bases, the J end by 4 bases, with 13 bases between. Written as DNA, the CDR3 is TGTGCCAATTATGGGAGAGCCACCGGGGAGCTGTTTTTT. This gives the protein CANYGRATGELFF.

This clonotype has ten or more counts. The chain couples TRBV3-1 to TRBJ2-5; perhaps TRBD1 as D (6 bases). This CDR3 spans 12 amino acids. Looked up from germline, CDR1 is LGHDT and CDR2 is YNNKEL (reference sequence). V was cut by 6 bases and J by 5 bases, with 10 bases left in between. In DNA, the CDR3 is TGTGCCAGCAGGGGGGCCAGTGAGACCCAGTACTTC. Its translation: CASRGASETQYF.

This clonotype was detected many times. This chain links TRBV4-1 with TRBJ2-3, with TRBD2 as a possible D gene (6 bases). The CDR3 has 14 amino acids. CDR1 is MGHRA, CDR2 YSYEKL, per germline. Trimming took 4 bases from V and 2 from J, leaving 10 bases between them. CDR3: CASSRLGTTDTQYF. As DNA, the CDR3 is TGCGCCAGCAGCCGACTAGGAACCACAGATACGCAGTATTTT.

In its sample, this clonotype was seen a few times. The chain recombines TRBV6-5 with TRBJ2-4, with TRBD2 as a possible D gene (5 bases). This CDR3 has 16 residues. V was trimmed by 0 bases and J by 2 bases, leaving 11 bases between them. Germline assignment: CDR1 MNHEY and CDR2 SVGAGI. CDR3: CASSYSGVGTKNIQYF. CDR3 sequence (DNA): TGTGCCAGCAGTTACTCTGGGGTCGGGACCAAAAACATTCAGTACTTC.

This chain uses TRBV7-9 with TRBJ1-5; D gene uncertain. Germline loops: CDR1 SEHNR, CDR2 FQNEAQ (reference sequence). V lost 3 bases and J lost 0, with 6 bases in between. This CDR3 has 14 amino acids. The CDR3 nucleotides are TGTGCCAGCAGCTTTACGGATAGCAATCAGCCCCAGCATTTT. Its protein is CASSFTDSNQPQHF.

Many counts were recorded for this clonotype. The chain links TRBV27 to TRBJ2-3; D gene unclear. Germline CDR1 and CDR2: MNHEY and SMNVEV (reference sequence). V gave up 3 bases and J gave up 1 base, with 5 bases separating them. The CDR3 loop spans 13 amino acids. CDR3 loop: CASSFGGTDTQYF. The CDR3 bases are TGTGCCAGCAGTTTTGGGGGCACAGATACGCAGTATTTT.

This chain joins TRBV5-4 and TRBJ2-7; 10 nucleotides line up with TRBD2. The J segment lost 4 bases and the V segment lost 1 base, leaving 5 bases of the junction unmatched. CDR1 and CDR2 (germline): SGHNT, YYREEE (reference sequence). This CDR3 has 15 residues. CDR3 in DNA: TGTGCCAGCAGCTTGTCGGCTAGCGGGGGATACGAGCAGTACTTC. Amino acids: CASSLSASGGYEQYF.

Only a few counts were recorded for this clonotype. V and J are TRBV5-1 and TRBJ1-2; D unresolved. The CDR3 spans 12 residues. V gave up 2 bases and J gave up 8 bases, with 10 bases separating them. Germline V gives CDR1 SGHRS, CDR2 YFSETQ. The chain's CDR3 is CASSFSRQGYTF. The CDR3 DNA reads as TGCGCCAGCAGCTTTAGCAGGCAAGGCTACACCTTC.

This clonotype was detected many times. The chain uses TRBV29-1 and TRBJ1-1; D gene unclear. From germline, CDR1 is SQVTM and CDR2 ANQGSEA. Trimming pared 0 bases from V and 0 bases from J, leaving 5 bases between. The CDR3 length is 13 residues. The CDR3 loop is CSVEDGVNTEAFF. In nucleotides, the CDR3 is TGCAGCGTTGAAGATGGCGTGAACACTGAAGCTTTCTTT. Full variable domain (outside the CDR3, taken from reference TRBV29-1 and TRBJ1-1): SAVISQKPSRDICQRGTSLTIQCQVDSQVTMMFWYRQQPGQSLTLIATANQGSEATYESGFVIDKFPISRPNLTFSTLTVSNMSPEDSSIYLCSVEDGVNTEAFFGQGTRLTVV.

With respect to this clonotype: A much bigger clone sits one base away, suggesting this may be a read error. Here the CDR3 reads CASSQVKGKQYF. Here the CDR3 DNA reads TGTGCCAGCAGCCAAGTCAAGGGCAAGCAGTACTTC. The chain links TRBV3-1 to TRBJ2-7; D call uncertain. Trimming shortened V by 1 base and J by 8 bases, and 9 bases separated the two germline ends. From germline, CDR1 is LGHDT and CDR2 YNNKEL (reference sequence). The CDR3 length is 12 residues.

The table lists this clonotype with many counts. The chain couples TRBV6-2 or TRBV6-3 to TRBJ2-1, with 7 bases lining up with TRBD2. V dropped 0 bases and J dropped 3; count of bases not matched to a gene: 8. CDR1 MNHEY and CDR2 SVGEGT come from the germline V gene. The CDR3 totals 17 residues. CDR3 in DNA: TGTGCCAGCAGTTACTCCCCCCCCGGGGGGATCTACAATGAGCAGTTCTTC. Its protein is CASSYSPPGGIYNEQFF.

The sample holds a few counts of this clonotype. This chain links TRBV15 with TRBJ1-4; 12 bases match TRBD1. Germline V gene data show CDR1 as LNHNV and CDR2 as YYDKDF (reference sequence). V trimming: 3 bases; J trimming: 6 bases; junction bases outside the gene matches: 2. This CDR3 spans 15 amino acids. The CDR3 DNA is TGTGCCACCAGCAGCCGGGACAGGGGGCATGAAAAACTGTTTTTT. Residues: CATSSRDRGHEKLFF. Full variable domain (rest looked up from reference TRBV15 and TRBJ1-4): DAMVIQNPRYQVTQFGKPVTLSCSQTLNHNVMYWYQQKSSQAPKLLFHYYDKDFNNEADTPDNFQSRRPNTSFCFLDIRSPGLGDTAMYLCATSSRDRGHEKLFFGSGTQLSVL.

This sequence joins TRBV5-1 and TRBJ2-1, with 9 nucleotides matching TRBD2. Unmatched junction bases numbered 12, after V lost 2 bases and J lost 15 bases. The germline V gene has CDR1 SGHRS and CDR2 YFSETQ. The CDR3 consists of 14 residues. Here the CDR3 reads CASSFERGAAAAFF. The CDR3 DNA reads as TGCGCCAGCAGCTTCGAGCGGGGGGCGGCGGCGGCGTTCTTC. Combining the CDR3 with reference TRBV5-1 and TRBJ2-1 gives the whole variable domain KAGVTQTPRYLIKTRGQQVTLSCSPISGHRSVSWYQQTPGQGLQFLFEYFSETQRNKGNFPGRFSGRQFSNSRSEMNVSTLELGDSALYLCASSFERGAAAAFFGPGTRLTVL.

The chain carries TRBV30 and TRBJ2-3; D is uncertain. Looked up from germline, CDR1 is GTSNPN and CDR2 is SVGIG (reference sequence). V was pared by 3 bases and J by 6 bases, with 7 bases between. The CDR3 runs 11 residues. The CDR3 here is CAWRVGDTQYF. CDR3 bases: TGTGCCTGGAGAGTCGGGGATACGCAGTATTTT.